The rows below give T cell receptor beta chains drawn from one sample of a study of blood T cells in healthy people across ages. TCRdb independently ran MiXCR on the 5' RACE reads; one entry per CDR3 protein. The table includes just under 550,000 distinct CDR3 sequences, 20% to 30% detected once. These data are also associated with another study on T cells of mothers and their children.

The sequenced material came from blood. The receptors stem from a boy younger than 18 in good health. The CDR3 runs from the conserved cysteine through the conserved F or W. Fields, in order: J gene, clone size, D gene, V gene, CDR3 protein, CDR3 DNA. A D gene is named only where the DNA matches it firmly. A row's size may be missing; if present it is once, few, many or a size class.

TRBJ2-1	.	.	TRBV6-2/TRBV6-3	CASSYSYEQFF	TGTGCCAGCAGTTACTCGTATGAGCAGTTCTTC
TRBJ2-1	.	.	TRBV10-2	CATASNEQFF	TGCGCCACGGCCAGCAATGAGCAGTTCTTC
TRBJ2-1	.	.	TRBV3-1	CASSQGLPNEQFF	TGTGCCAGCAGCCAGGGCCTACCAAATGAGCAGTTCTTC
TRBJ2-7	few	.	TRBV4-3	CASSQVWKGGNYEQYF	TGCGCCAGCAGCCAAGTTTGGAAGGGGGGTAACTACGAGCAGTACTTC
TRBJ2-1	.	TRBD1	TRBV28	CASSPFGTANEQFF	TGTGCCAGCAGTCCCTTCGGGACAGCGAATGAGCAGTTCTTC
TRBJ2-1	.	.	TRBV7-9	CASSSFSTEPYNEQFF	TGTGCCAGCAGCTCCTTTTCGACCGAACCTTACAATGAGCAGTTCTTC
TRBJ2-5	.	.	TRBV19	CASSILEQETQYF	TGTGCCAGTAGTATATTAGAACAAGAGACCCAGTACTTC
TRBJ2-7	.	.	TRBV4-3	CASSQDYWGSYEQYF	TGCGCCAGCAGCCAAGATTATTGGGGCTCCTACGAGCAGTACTTC
TRBJ2-6	few	TRBD1	TRBV5-1	CASSLARTGMGANVLTF	TGCGCCAGCAGCTTGGCCCGGACAGGAATGGGGGCCAACGTCCTGACTTTC
TRBJ2-6	many	.	TRBV25-1	CASSGPGVSLSGANVLTF	TGTGCCAGCAGTGGGCCGGGTGTGTCTCTCTCTGGGGCCAACGTCCTGACTTTC
TRBJ2-5	.	TRBD1	TRBV3-1	CASSTSRDRGVVQYF	TGTGCCAGCAGTACCTCCCGGGACAGAGGTGTCGTGCAGTACTTC
TRBJ2-2	.	TRBD2	TRBV6-1	CASSPGTSGRSFTGELFF	TGTGCCAGCAGTCCCGGGACTAGCGGGAGGTCCTTTACCGGGGAGCTGTTTTTT
TRBJ2-7	few	TRBD1	TRBV20-1	CSARGRAGGHEQYF	TGCAGTGCTAGAGGCCGGGCAGGGGGCCACGAGCAGTACTTC
TRBJ1-5	few	.	TRBV28	CASSFNQPPPSNQPQHF	TGTGCCAGCAGTTTCAACCAGCCCCCTCCTAGCAATCAGCCCCAGCATTTT
TRBJ2-3	few	TRBD2	TRBV6-1	CASSEGTSGRSDTQYF	TGTGCCAGCAGTGAGGGGACTAGCGGGAGGTCGGATACGCAGTATTTT
TRBJ2-5	many	.	TRBV2	CASSSAVLQETQYF	TGTGCCAGCAGTTCGGCAGTCCTACAAGAGACCCAGTACTTC
TRBJ2-7	few	TRBD2	TRBV7-9	CASSRALAAVSYEQYF	TGTGCCAGCTCGAGGGCTCTAGCGGCGGTCTCCTACGAGCAGTACTTC
TRBJ2-7	few	.	TRBV30	CAWSVLPDTSYEQYF	TGTGCCTGGAGCGTACTCCCGGACACCTCCTACGAGCAGTACTTC
TRBJ1-4	many	TRBD1	TRBV24-1	CATSGGQGTTTNEKLFF	TGTGCCACCAGTGGAGGACAGGGGACAACAACTAATGAAAAACTGTTTTTT
TRBJ2-2	few	.	TRBV2	CASSGVGPANTGELFF	TGTGCCAGCAGTGGGGTAGGGCCTGCGAACACCGGGGAGCTGTTTTTT
TRBJ2-4	few	.	TRBV28	CASSLRNIQYF	TGTGCCAGCAGTTTGCGTAACATTCAGTACTTC
TRBJ2-1	few	TRBD1	TRBV11-2	CASSPTGGWDNEQFF	TGTGCCAGCAGCCCGACAGGGGGTTGGGACAATGAGCAGTTCTTC
TRBJ2-7	.	.	TRBV12-3/TRBV12-4	CASSLDSGLLYEQYF	TGTGCCAGCAGTTTAGATTCGGGGCTCCTCTACGAGCAGTACTTC
TRBJ2-7	.	TRBD1	TRBV28	CASRSTGTGSHEQYF	TGTGCCAGCAGGTCTACCGGGACAGGGTCCCACGAGCAGTACTTC
TRBJ2-1	few	TRBD1	TRBV7-9	CASIEQGPIGGEQFF	TGTGCCAGCATCGAACAGGGGCCCATCGGAGGTGAGCAGTTCTTC
TRBJ2-7	.	.	TRBV5-1	CASSLASPSYEQYF	TGCGCCAGCAGCTTGGCCAGTCCATCCTACGAGCAGTACTTC
TRBJ2-3	.	.	TRBV7-9	CASSLWPREKGGPTQYF	TGTGCCAGCAGCTTATGGCCTCGGGAGAAAGGGGGGCCTACGCAGTATTTT
TRBJ2-1	.	TRBD2	TRBV7-2	CASSRTPPGGSGRQFF	TGTGCCAGCAGCCGTACACCCCCAGGCGGTAGCGGGAGACAGTTCTTC